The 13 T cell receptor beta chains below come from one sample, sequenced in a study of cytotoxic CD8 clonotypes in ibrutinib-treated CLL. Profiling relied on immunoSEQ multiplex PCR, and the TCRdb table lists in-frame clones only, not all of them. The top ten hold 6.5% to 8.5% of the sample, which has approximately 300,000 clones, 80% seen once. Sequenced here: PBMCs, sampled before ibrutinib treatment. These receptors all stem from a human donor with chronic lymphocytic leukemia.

This CDR3 is CASSQEIQGAIDNYGYTF. In DNA form, the CDR3 reads TGTGCCAGCAGCCAAGAGATACAGGGGGCCATTGATAACTATGGCTACACCTTC. This chain links TRBV4-2 with TRBJ1-2; 9 positions agree with TRBD1. The CDR3 length is 18 residues. The germline gives CDR1 LGHNA, CDR2 YNFKEQ. Trimming removed 0 bases from V and 1 base from J; junction bases left unmatched: 9.

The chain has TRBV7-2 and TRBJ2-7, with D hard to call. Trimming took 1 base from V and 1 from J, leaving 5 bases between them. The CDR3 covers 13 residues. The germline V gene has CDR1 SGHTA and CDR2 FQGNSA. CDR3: CASSLGISYEQYF. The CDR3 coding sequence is TGTGCCAGCAGCTTAGGGATATCCTACGAGCAGTACTTC.

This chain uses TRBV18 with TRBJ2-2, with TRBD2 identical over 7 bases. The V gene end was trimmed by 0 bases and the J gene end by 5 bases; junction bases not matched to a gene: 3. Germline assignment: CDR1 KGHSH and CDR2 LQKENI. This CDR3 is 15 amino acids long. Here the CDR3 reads CASSPPGGWTGELFF. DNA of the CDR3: TGTGCCAGCTCACCACCGGGAGGGTGGACCGGGGAGCTGTTTTTT. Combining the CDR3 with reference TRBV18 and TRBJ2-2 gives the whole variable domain NAGVMQNPRHLVRRRGQEARLRCSPMKGHSHVYWYRQLPEEGLKFMVYLQKENIIDESGMPKERFSAEFPKEGPSILRIQQVVRGDSAAYFCASSPPGGWTGELFFGEGSRLTVL.

CDR3 loop: CASSLQSSSQETQYF. The CDR3 DNA sequence: TGCGCCAGCAGCTTGCAGTCCAGCAGCCAAGAGACCCAGTACTTC. This sequence joins TRBV5-1 and TRBJ2-5; D is unresolved. V was trimmed by 1 base and J by 1 base, leaving 11 bases between them. This CDR3 region has 15 residues. Germline V gives CDR1 SGHRS, CDR2 YFSETQ.

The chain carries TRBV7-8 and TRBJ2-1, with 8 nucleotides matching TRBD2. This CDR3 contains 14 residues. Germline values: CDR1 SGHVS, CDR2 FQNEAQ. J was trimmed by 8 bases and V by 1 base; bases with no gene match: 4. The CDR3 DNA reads TGTGCCAGCAGCTTAGGCCCAGCGGGAGATGAGCAGTTCTTC. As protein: CASSLGPAGDEQFF.

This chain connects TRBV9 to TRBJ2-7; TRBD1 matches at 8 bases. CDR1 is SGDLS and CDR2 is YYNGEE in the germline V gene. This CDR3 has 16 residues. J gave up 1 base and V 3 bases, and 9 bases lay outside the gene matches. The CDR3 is CASSARTTGESYEQYF. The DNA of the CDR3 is TGTGCCAGCAGCGCACGAACGACAGGGGAATCCTACGAGCAGTACTTC.

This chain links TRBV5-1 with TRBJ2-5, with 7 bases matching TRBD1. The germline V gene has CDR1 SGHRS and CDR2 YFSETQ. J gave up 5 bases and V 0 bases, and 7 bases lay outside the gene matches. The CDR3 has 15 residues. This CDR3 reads CASSLEDRVYETQYF. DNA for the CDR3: TGCGCCAGCAGCTTGGAAGACAGGGTATACGAGACCCAGTACTTC. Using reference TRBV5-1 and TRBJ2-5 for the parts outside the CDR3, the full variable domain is KAGVTQTPRYLIKTRGQQVTLSCSPISGHRSVSWYQQTPGQGLQFLFEYFSETQRNKGNFPGRFSGRQFSNSRSEMNVSTLELGDSALYLCASSLEDRVYETQYFGPGTRLLVL.

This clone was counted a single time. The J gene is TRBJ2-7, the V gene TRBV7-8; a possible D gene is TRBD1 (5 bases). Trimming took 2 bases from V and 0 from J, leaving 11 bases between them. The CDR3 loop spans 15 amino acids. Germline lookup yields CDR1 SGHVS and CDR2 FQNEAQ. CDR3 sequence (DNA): TGTGCCAGCAGCTTACAGCGACAGAGCTCCTACGAGCAGTACTTC. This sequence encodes CASSLQRQSSYEQYF.

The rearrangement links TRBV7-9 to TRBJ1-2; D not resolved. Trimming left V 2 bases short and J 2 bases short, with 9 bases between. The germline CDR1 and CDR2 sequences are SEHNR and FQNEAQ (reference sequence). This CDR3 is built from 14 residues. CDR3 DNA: TGTGCCAGCAGCTTAATGACTGCGAACTATGGCTACACCTTC. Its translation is CASSLMTANYGYTF.

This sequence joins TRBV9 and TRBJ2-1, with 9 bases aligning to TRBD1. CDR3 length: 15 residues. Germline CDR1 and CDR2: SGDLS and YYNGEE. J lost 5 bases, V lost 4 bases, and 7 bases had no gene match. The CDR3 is CASSHRDRVNNEQFF. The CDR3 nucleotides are TGTGCCAGCAGCCACCGGGACAGGGTGAACAATGAGCAGTTCTTC.

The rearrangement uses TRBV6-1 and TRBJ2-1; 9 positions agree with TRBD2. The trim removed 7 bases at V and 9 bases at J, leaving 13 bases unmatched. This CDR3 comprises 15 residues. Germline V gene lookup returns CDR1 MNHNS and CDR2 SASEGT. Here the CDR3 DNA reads TGTGCCAGCACCCCTGTGATAGCGGGAGATCGTGAGCAGTTCTTC. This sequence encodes CASTPVIAGDREQFF.

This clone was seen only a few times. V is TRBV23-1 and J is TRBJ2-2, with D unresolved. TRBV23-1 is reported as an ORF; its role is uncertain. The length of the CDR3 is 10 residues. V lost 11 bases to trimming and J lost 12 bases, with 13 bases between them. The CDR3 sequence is CALGPEKLFF. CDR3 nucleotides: TGCGCCCTTGGCCCCGAGAAGCTGTTTTTT.

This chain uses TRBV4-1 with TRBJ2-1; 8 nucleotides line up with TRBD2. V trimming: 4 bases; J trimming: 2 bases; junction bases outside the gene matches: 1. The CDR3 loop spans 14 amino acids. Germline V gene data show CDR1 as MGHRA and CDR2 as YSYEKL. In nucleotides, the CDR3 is TGCGCCAGCAGCCCGGGGGGGGCCTACAATGAGCAGTTCTTC. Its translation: CASSPGGAYNEQFF.